These 26 T cell receptor beta chains were all obtained from the same sample, sequenced in a study of shared clonotypes between healthy human individuals. TCRdb's table, derived via immunoSEQ multiplex PCR, lists solely in-frame clones and lacks some. The table has roughly 2,000,000 clones, 85% to 95% seen once. Terminally differentiated effector memory CD45RA+ cells were excluded from the naive CD8 cells, which were CD45RO-negative and positively selected for CCR7. Material: naive CD8+ T cells sorted from blood. Every receptor here comes from a man in his late teens or twenties in good health.

The sample holds one count of this clone. This rearrangement joins TRBV5-1 to TRBJ2-3; TRBD2 might be the D (5 bases). This CDR3 has 15 amino acids. Trimming took off 5 bases at V and 2 bases at J, with 15 bases between the two ends. From germline, CDR1 is SGHRS and CDR2 YFSETQ. DNA of the CDR3: TGCGCCAGCAGTTCTCAGAGGGAACTCACAGATACGCAGTATTTT. This encodes CASSSQRELTDTQYF.

The chain is built from TRBV5-1 and TRBJ2-1; 11 bases line up with TRBD2. This CDR3 region has 19 residues. V lost 4 bases to trimming and J lost 2 bases; unmatched junction nucleotides: 14. Germline V CDR1 and CDR2: SGHRS, YFSETQ. The CDR3 sequence is CASSPLGVAGGPAYNEQFF. The CDR3 DNA sequence: TGCGCCAGCAGCCCGCTTGGAGTAGCGGGAGGGCCGGCCTACAATGAGCAGTTCTTC.

The rearrangement links TRBV5-1 to TRBJ2-1; D is unclear. Germline CDR1 SGHRS, CDR2 YFSETQ. Trimming shortened V by 0 bases and J by 0 bases, and 7 bases separated the two germline ends. The CDR3 length is 15 residues. CDR3 sequence: CASSLGPSSYNEQFF. In nucleotides, the CDR3 is TGCGCCAGCAGCTTGGGACCGAGCTCCTACAATGAGCAGTTCTTC.

This clone was detected once. The chain employs TRBV5-8 and TRBJ1-3; D is unresolved. V was clipped by 2 bases and J by 0 bases, with 12 bases between them. The germline V gene has CDR1 SGHTS and CDR2 YDEGEE. The CDR3 loop spans 16 amino acids. The DNA of the CDR3 is TGTGCCAGCAGCTTAGCCTGGTGGGACTCTGGAAACACCATATATTTT. It translates to CASSLAWWDSGNTIYF.

V and J are TRBV11-2 and TRBJ2-7; 8 bases align to TRBD2. This CDR3 is 13 amino acids long. The J segment lost 3 bases and the V segment lost 4 bases, leaving 2 bases of the junction unmatched. CDR1 and CDR2 (germline): SGHAT, FQNNGV. The CDR3: CASSWGTSYEQYF. CDR3 coding DNA: TGTGCCAGCAGCTGGGGGACTAGCTACGAGCAGTACTTC.

J is TRBJ1-5 and V is TRBV2, with a possible D match to TRBD1 (5 bases). The CDR3 spans 15 residues. V gave up 6 bases and J gave up 5 bases, with 17 bases separating them. Per germline, CDR1 SNHLY and CDR2 FYNNEI. CDR3: CASSEETGTDQPQHF. The CDR3 bases are TGTGCCAGCAGCGAGGAAACTGGGACTGATCAGCCCCAGCATTTT.

J is TRBJ1-1 and V is TRBV5-1; D is uncertain. Per germline, CDR1 SGHRS and CDR2 YFSETQ. This CDR3 has 14 residues. V was clipped by 2 bases and J by 0 bases, with 8 bases between them. In nucleotides, the CDR3 is TGCGCCAGCAGCTTCGACGACATGAACACTGAAGCTTTCTTT. It is translated as CASSFDDMNTEAFF.

Only a few counts were recorded for this clone. Other DNA sequences in the same sample also yield this CDR3. The chain joins TRBV7-9 to TRBJ2-3; D unresolved. V was clipped by 1 base and J by 0 bases, with 2 bases between them. The CDR3 loop spans 13 amino acids. Germline V gene data show CDR1 as SEHNR and CDR2 as FQNEAQ (reference sequence). CDR3 nucleotides: TGTGCCAGCAGCTTAGTGAGCACAGATACGCAGTATTTT. Protein product: CASSLVSTDTQYF. The whole variable domain, remainder taken from reference TRBV7-9 and TRBJ2-3, is DTGVSQNPRHKITKRGQNVTFRCDPISEHNRLYWYRQTLGQGPEFLTYFQNEAQLEKSRLLSDRFSAERPKGSFSTLEIQRTEQGDSAMYLCASSLVSTDTQYFGPGTRLTVL.

The V call is TRBV21-1, the J call TRBJ1-5. TRBV21-1 is a listed pseudogene. The CDR3 consists of 16 residues. This CDR3 reads CASSKDPRGGNQPQHF. DNA for the CDR3: TGTGCCAGCAGCAAAGATCCGCGGGGCGGCAATCAGCCCCAGCATTTT.

The rearrangement uses TRBV29-1 and TRBJ2-2, with 10 bases matching TRBD1. Per the germline V gene, CDR1 is SQVTM and CDR2 is ANQGSEA. This CDR3 spans 14 amino acids. J lost 5 bases, V lost 4 bases, and 4 bases had no gene match. The CDR3 loop reads CSVVAGQGTGELFF. The DNA of the CDR3 is TGCAGCGTTGTCGCGGGACAGGGGACCGGGGAGCTGTTTTTT.

The chain uses TRBV27 and TRBJ1-6; tentatively, D is TRBD1 (5 bases). This CDR3 is built from 14 residues. Germline V CDR1 and CDR2: MNHEY, SMNVEV (reference sequence). Between the trimmed V and J ends, which lost 3 bases and 7 bases, there was a span of 10 bases. The DNA of the CDR3 is TGTGCCAGCAGTTTGGAGGGGTGGAATTCACCCCTCCACTTT. Protein product: CASSLEGWNSPLHF.

V is TRBV2 and J is TRBJ1-5, with 8 bases matching TRBD1. J gave up 7 bases and V 5 bases, and 7 bases lay outside the gene matches. Looked up from germline, CDR1 is SNHLY and CDR2 is FYNNEI. The CDR3 length is 14 residues. CDR3 DNA: TGTGCCAGCAGTCACGGACAGGGTAGCCAGCCCCAGCATTTT. Amino acids: CASSHGQGSQPQHF.

CDR3: CASSSGANVLTF. Written as DNA, the CDR3 is TGTGCCAGCAGCAGTGGGGCCAACGTCCTGACTTTC. The V gene is TRBV5-6, the J gene TRBJ2-6; no definite D call. Trimming removed 4 bases from V and 3 bases from J, with 2 bases in between. CDR1 and CDR2 (germline): SGHDT, YYEEEE. The CDR3 spans 12 residues.

The rearrangement uses TRBV5-1 and TRBJ1-1, with TRBD1 matching over 11 bases. With V trimmed by 2 bases and J by 3 bases, 6 bases remained unmatched. CDR1 and CDR2 (germline): SGHRS, YFSETQ. The CDR3 spans 16 residues. CDR3 sequence: CASSFRDRGKDTEAFF. CDR3 sequence (DNA): TGCGCCAGCAGCTTCCGGGACAGGGGGAAAGACACTGAAGCTTTCTTT.

V and J are TRBV9 and TRBJ2-7, with D possibly matching TRBD1 (5 bases). This CDR3 region has 16 residues. The V and J ends lost 4 bases and 2 bases respectively, with 19 bases between them. Germline V gene sequence: CDR1 SGDLS, CDR2 YYNGEE. CDR3 loop: CASSSSGAALPYEQYF. CDR3 in DNA: TGTGCCAGCAGCTCCAGTGGGGCAGCTTTACCCTACGAGCAGTACTTC.

The V call is TRBV27, the J call TRBJ1-2, with D possibly being TRBD1 (5 bases). Per the germline V gene, CDR1 is MNHEY and CDR2 is SMNVEV (reference sequence). CDR3 length: 13 residues. V was pared by 4 bases and J by 4 bases, with 10 bases between. CDR3 nucleotide sequence: TGTGCCAGCAGTTCGGGACCGACCTATGGCTACACCTTC. It is translated as CASSSGPTYGYTF.

The chain has TRBV9 and TRBJ2-7, with TRBD1 matching over 7 bases. Germline V gene lookup returns CDR1 SGDLS and CDR2 YYNGEE. V dropped 4 bases and J dropped 6; count of bases not matched to a gene: 10. CDR3 length: 14 residues. The CDR3 spells CASSPDDRVSEQYF. The CDR3 DNA is TGTGCCAGCAGCCCGGACGACAGGGTTTCCGAGCAGTACTTC.

The chain carries TRBV4-3 and TRBJ1-2; perhaps TRBD1 as D (5 bases). Germline loops: CDR1 LGHNA, CDR2 YSLEER. V lost 0 bases to trimming and J lost 2 bases, with 10 bases between them. The CDR3 contains 15 residues. CDR3 nucleotide sequence: TGCGCCAGCAGCCAAGAAGGGACGGCCAACTATGGCTACACCTTC. Residues: CASSQEGTANYGYTF.

This chain joins TRBV13 and TRBJ1-6; D possibly corresponds to TRBD1 (5 bases). CDR1 and CDR2 (germline): PRHDT, FYEKMQ (reference sequence). The CDR3 runs to 16 residues. V shed 5 bases and J shed 8 bases, with 19 bases lying between them. The CDR3 spells CASSPRPSSGDSPLHF. Here the CDR3 DNA reads TGTGCCAGCAGCCCCAGGCCCAGCTCGGGGGATTCACCCCTCCACTTT.

The chain is built from TRBV28 and TRBJ1-4; D is possibly TRBD1 (5 bases). Germline CDR1 is MDHEN and CDR2 is SYDVKM. The V and J ends lost 5 bases and 0 bases respectively, with 19 bases between them. This CDR3 contains 18 residues. The DNA of the CDR3 is TGTGCCAGCAGTCCGCGTTTGGCAGTGGGGGCAACTAATGAAAAACTGTTTTTT. Translating gives CASSPRLAVGATNEKLFF.

With respect to this clone: The identical CDR3 is also encoded by other nucleotide sequences in the sample. The chain is built from TRBV4-1 and TRBJ1-6; no definite D call. The CDR3 spans 15 residues. Germline values: CDR1 MGHRA, CDR2 YSYEKL. V lost 0 bases and J lost 4, with 7 bases in between. CDR3 nucleotide sequence: TGCGCCAGCAGCCAAGACCTAGGTTATAATTCACCCCTCCACTTT. Its translation: CASSQDLGYNSPLHF.

This clone occurred once. V gene TRBV5-1 combines with J gene TRBJ2-7; D gene uncertain. The ends were cut back, 1 base at V and 1 base at J, with 6 bases in the middle. There are 13 residues in the CDR3. Germline CDR1 and CDR2: SGHRS and YFSETQ. For the CDR3, the DNA is TGCGCCAGCAGCTTGCCCTCATCCTACGAGCAGTACTTC. Amino acids: CASSLPSSYEQYF.

The rearrangement uses TRBV4-1 and TRBJ1-1; 7 positions agree with TRBD1. CDR3 size: 15 residues. The V gene end was trimmed by 2 bases and the J gene end by 0 bases; junction bases not matched to a gene: 3. The germline CDR1 and CDR2 sequences are MGHRA and YSYEKL. This chain's CDR3 is CASSQKQGMNTEAFF. In DNA, the CDR3 is TGCGCCAGCAGCCAAAAACAGGGGATGAACACTGAAGCTTTCTTT.

V is TRBV27 and J is TRBJ2-7; 15 positions match TRBD2. This CDR3 comprises 17 residues. With V trimmed by 0 bases and J by 1 base, 1 base remained unmatched. CDR1 is MNHEY, CDR2 SMNVEV, per germline (reference sequence). CDR3 nucleotide sequence: TGTGCCAGCAGTTTATCCGGACTAGCGGGGGGGTCCTACGAGCAGTACTTC. Its protein product is CASSLSGLAGGSYEQYF.

This clone was counted only a few times. The chain is built from TRBV30 and TRBJ1-1, with TRBD1 as a possible D gene (5 bases). Germline V gives CDR1 GTSNPN, CDR2 SVGIG (reference sequence). This CDR3 is built from 11 residues. Trimming pared 4 bases from V and 5 bases from J, leaving 8 bases between. DNA of the CDR3: TGTGCCTGGACGAGGGGAACTGAAGCTTTCTTT. Translation: CAWTRGTEAFF.

A word on this clone: This specimen includes other DNA sequences encoding the same CDR3. This chain connects TRBV7-6 to TRBJ2-7, with D unclear. V was cut by 3 bases and J by 1 base, with 7 bases left in between. Looked up from germline, CDR1 is SGHVS and CDR2 is FNYEAQ. This CDR3 contains 13 residues. CDR3 bases: TGTGCCAGCAGCTTGGCCAGTTCCTACGAGCAGTACTTC. The encoded protein is CASSLASSYEQYF.